This T cell receptor beta chain was recovered during a study of CD8+ T cells in alopecia areata. After isolation, RNA underwent reverse transcription to generate cDNA as the sequencing template. The repertoire was sequenced with immunoSEQ multiplex PCR; TCRdb's copy has only in-frame clones and lacks some. The table records approximately 210,000 clones, 64% of them present only once. Treatment noted: oral pan-JAK inhibitor, 5-10 mg twice daily. Germline-derived CDR1 and CDR2 are SEHNR and FQNEAQ (reference sequence). The length of the CDR3 is 15 residues. J gave up 2 bases and V 1 base, and 4 bases lay outside the gene matches.

Sequenced here: CD4+ T cells sorted from blood, sampled at week 4, from a patient treated with tofacitinib. This TCR derives from a human donor with alopecia areata. This rearrangement joins TRBV7-9 to TRBJ1-1; 7 bases agree with TRBD1. CDR3 sequence: CASSLGAGGNTEAFF. The CDR3 bases are TGTGCCAGCAGCTTAGGGGCAGGGGGAAACACTGAAGCTTTCTTT.